The 27 T cell receptor beta chains presented below share a single source sample, sequenced in a study of T cell responses to AZD1222 COVID-19 vaccine. TCRdb's copy holds only in-frame clones and misses some; the assay was immunoSEQ multiplex PCR. Found here are roughly 100,000 clones, 70% to 90% of them singletons; the top ten hold less than 9.5%. This sample comprised peripheral blood, obtained on day 0 of AZD1222 vaccination. The receptor set was obtained from an adult in good health.

J is TRBJ1-2 and V is TRBV28, with 7 positions matching TRBD1. Germline-derived CDR1 and CDR2 are MDHEN and SYDVKM. V was clipped by 4 bases and J by 2 bases; unmatched bases: 4. This CDR3 is built from 14 residues. The CDR3 protein is CASSSAGGNYGYTF. CDR3 nucleotide sequence: TGTGCCAGCAGTTCCGCAGGGGGAAACTATGGCTACACCTTC.

The CDR3: CASSIREGLGETQYF. CDR3 DNA sequence: TGTGCCAGTAGTATCCGGGAGGGCCTAGGGGAGACCCAGTACTTC. V and J are TRBV19 and TRBJ2-5; 8 nucleotides align to TRBD2. Germline V gene data show CDR1 as LNHDA and CDR2 as SQIVND (reference sequence). The length of the CDR3 is 15 residues. V gave up 3 bases and J gave up 5 bases; unmatched junction bases: 8.

The gene calls are TRBV6-1 and TRBJ2-3, with TRBD2 matching 9 bases. CDR1 MNHNS and CDR2 SASEGT come from the germline V gene. The CDR3 spans 14 residues. The ends lost 3 bases at V and 10 bases at J; junction bases unmatched: 8. Here the CDR3 DNA reads TGTGCCAGCAGTGAGCGGGAGGGTTCCCGACCGCAGTATTTT. This codes for CASSEREGSRPQYF.

The chain recombines TRBV5-8 with TRBJ1-4, with 8 bases identical to TRBD1. Germline assignment: CDR1 SGHTS and CDR2 YDEGEE. Unmatched junction bases numbered 7, after V lost 6 bases and J lost 3 bases. This CDR3 contains 15 residues. DNA for the CDR3: TGTGCCAGCACCTCACAGGGGGGAGCTAATGAAAAACTGTTTTTT. Amino acids: CASTSQGGANEKLFF.

This clone is a singleton in its sample. The chain couples TRBV21-1 to TRBJ1-1. TRBV21-1 is an annotated pseudogene. The CDR3 has 16 amino acids. This CDR3 is CASSKAQRTANTEAFF. The CDR3 DNA sequence: TGTGCCAGCAGCAAAGCGCAACGGACGGCGAACACTGAAGCTTTCTTT.

CDR3 nucleotides: TGTGCCAGCCATAAATGGGCGAGCAATGAGCAGTTCTTC. It specifies CASHKWASNEQFF. This sequence joins TRBV27 and TRBJ2-1; D unclear. The CDR3 is 13 amino acids. The V gene's germline CDR1 is MNHEY and CDR2 SMNVEV (reference sequence). Trimming took off 8 bases at V and 6 bases at J, with 14 bases between the two ends.

This chain joins TRBV4-1 and TRBJ2-7; unclear D gene. V lost 2 bases to trimming and J lost 7 bases, with 15 bases between them. The germline V gene has CDR1 MGHRA and CDR2 YSYEKL. CDR3 length equals 14 residues. CDR3 in amino acids: CASSQSDLGWEQYF. For the CDR3, the DNA is TGCGCCAGCAGCCAATCCGACTTGGGCTGGGAGCAGTACTTC.

The rearrangement links TRBV28 to TRBJ1-2; D is unclear. Germline-derived CDR1 and CDR2 are MDHEN and SYDVKM. The CDR3 contains 13 residues. Deletions cut 8 bases from V and 2 bases from J, with 12 bases between. CDR3 bases: TGTGCCAGCGCCCGGGCGGGAAACTATGGCTACACCTTC. Its translation is CASARAGNYGYTF.

The chain links TRBV6-5 to TRBJ1-5, with 7 nucleotides matching TRBD1. There are 13 residues in the CDR3. Per germline, CDR1 MNHEY and CDR2 SVGAGI. J lost 6 bases, V lost 6 bases, and 5 bases had no gene match. Here the CDR3 reads CASSPDRAQPQHF. For the CDR3, the DNA is TGTGCCAGCAGCCCAGACAGGGCTCAGCCCCAGCATTTT.

This chain joins TRBV19 and TRBJ1-5; no reliable D call. The CDR3 length is 12 residues. CDR1 and CDR2 from the germline V gene are LNHDA and SQIVND (reference sequence). V gave up 4 bases and J gave up 5 bases, with 6 bases separating them. The CDR3 DNA follows: TGTGCCAGTAGTACGTGGGATCAGCCCCAGCATTTT. This sequence encodes CASSTWDQPQHF. The whole variable domain, filled in from reference TRBV19 and TRBJ1-5, reads DGGITQSPKYLFRKEGQNVTLSCEQNLNHDAMYWYRQDPGQGLRLIYYSQIVNDFQKGDIAEGYSVSREKKESFPLTVTSAQKNPTAFYLCASSTWDQPQHFGDGTRLSIL.

This sequence joins TRBV27 and TRBJ2-1; 11 bases are shared with TRBD2. This CDR3 spans 14 amino acids. The V gene end was trimmed by 5 bases and the J gene end by 10 bases; junction bases not matched to a gene: 7. Germline-derived CDR1 and CDR2 are MNHEY and SMNVEV (reference sequence). The CDR3 here is CASSGGLAEGEQFF. The CDR3 nucleotides read TGTGCCAGCAGTGGGGGACTAGCGGAGGGGGAGCAGTTCTTC.

The chain has TRBV7-3 and TRBJ2-1; D possibly corresponds to TRBD2 (6 bases). Trimming removed 4 bases at V and 14 bases at J, with 21 bases between. CDR1 and CDR2 (germline): SGHTA, FQGTGA. The length of the CDR3 is 14 residues. Here the CDR3 reads CASSSRDFSGPKFF. CDR3 sequence (DNA): TGTGCCAGCAGCTCTCGGGACTTTTCGGGGCCCAAGTTCTTC.

The chain combines TRBV19 with TRBJ1-1; D gene ambiguous. V was cut by 7 bases and J by 0 bases, with 9 bases left in between. CDR3 length: 13 residues. From germline, CDR1 is LNHDA and CDR2 SQIVND (reference sequence). CDR3: CASKGQLNTEAFF. The CDR3 bases are TGTGCCAGTAAAGGCCAGTTGAACACTGAAGCTTTCTTT.

This clone was detected a few times. The chain links TRBV7-3 to TRBJ2-1; TRBD2 matches at 10 bases. V dropped 2 bases and J dropped 3; count of bases not matched to a gene: 4. Germline V gives CDR1 SGHTA, CDR2 FQGTGA. The CDR3 is 16 residues long. The CDR3, as DNA: TGTGCCAGCAGCTTAGTTCCTAGCGGGAGCTACAATGAGCAGTTCTTC. This gives the protein CASSLVPSGSYNEQFF.

This chain links TRBV2 with TRBJ2-2, with D unresolved. Per the germline V gene, CDR1 is SNHLY and CDR2 is FYNNEI. The ends were cut back, 4 bases at V and 9 bases at J, with 6 bases in the middle. The CDR3 spans 11 residues. CDR3 in DNA: TGTGCCAGCAGTGCCGATTGGGAGCTGTTTTTT. It codes for CASSADWELFF.

This chain joins TRBV28 and TRBJ2-2, with 9 bases fitting TRBD1. The junction had 3 bases not matched to a gene; V was cut back by 5 bases and J by 2 bases. Germline V CDR1 and CDR2: MDHEN, SYDVKM. The CDR3 is 15 amino acids. The CDR3 loop reads CASSRDRANTGELFF. CDR3 DNA sequence: TGTGCCAGCAGTCGGGACAGGGCAAACACCGGGGAGCTGTTTTTT.

This chain uses TRBV19 with TRBJ2-1; possibly TRBD1 for D (6 bases). The CDR3 is 14 amino acids. Germline values: CDR1 LNHDA, CDR2 SQIVND (reference sequence). V lost 3 bases and J lost 5, with 11 bases in between. The CDR3 sequence is CASSIQGWDNEQFF. CDR3 nucleotides: TGTGCCAGTAGTATCCAGGGGTGGGACAATGAGCAGTTCTTC. Using reference TRBV19 and TRBJ2-1 for the parts outside the CDR3, the full variable domain is DGGITQSPKYLFRKEGQNVTLSCEQNLNHDAMYWYRQDPGQGLRLIYYSQIVNDFQKGDIAEGYSVSREKKESFPLTVTSAQKNPTAFYLCASSIQGWDNEQFFGPGTRLTVL.

The chain carries TRBV7-6 and TRBJ2-1, with D unresolved. CDR1 is SGHVS and CDR2 is FNYEAQ in the germline V gene. Between the trimmed V and J ends, which lost 3 bases and 5 bases, there was a span of 2 bases. The CDR3 totals 11 residues. The CDR3 nucleotides are TGTGCCAGCAGCTTTGACAATGAGCAGTTCTTC. Translation gives CASSFDNEQFF.

The chain joins TRBV12-3 or TRBV12-4 to TRBJ1-1; no clear D. The CDR3 runs to 12 residues. Trimming cost V 4 bases and J 5 bases, with 8 bases left between them. CDR3 sequence reads: CASSYDGTEAFF. CDR3 bases: TGTGCCAGCAGTTATGATGGGACTGAAGCTTTCTTT.

The chain joins TRBV7-8 to TRBJ2-2, with D perhaps matching TRBD2 (5 bases). The V gene lost 1 base and the J gene lost 3 bases, with 12 bases spanning the gap. Germline loops: CDR1 SGHVS, CDR2 FQNEAQ. CDR3 size: 16 residues. In DNA, the CDR3 is TGTGCCAGCAGCTTAGGGACTTTCCCGGACACCGGGGAGCTGTTTTTT. Translating it yields CASSLGTFPDTGELFF.

The chain uses TRBV9 and TRBJ1-4, with D unclear. The CDR3 length is 14 residues. With 0 bases removed from V and 0 bases from J, the gap between germline ends came to 3 bases. Germline-derived CDR1 and CDR2 are SGDLS and YYNGEE. The CDR3 nucleotides read TGTGCCAGCAGCGTAGCTGCAACTAATGAAAAACTGTTTTTT. Protein sequence: CASSVAATNEKLFF.

The V and J genes are TRBV6-1 and TRBJ1-5; D may be TRBD1 (6 bases). The CDR3 contains 15 residues. V was shortened by 1 base and J by 0 bases, with 7 bases between the two germline ends. Germline CDR1 reads MNHNS; CDR2 reads SASEGT. The CDR3 DNA reads TGTGCCAGCAGTGAAGGGACAGTTAGCAATCAGCCCCAGCATTTT. Amino acid sequence: CASSEGTVSNQPQHF.

This clone was found once. The genes are TRBV2 and TRBJ2-2; 9 nucleotides agree with TRBD1. Unmatched junction bases numbered 7, after V lost 7 bases and J lost 4 bases. CDR1 is SNHLY, CDR2 FYNNEI, per germline. The CDR3 contains 15 residues. CDR3 loop: CASKAWTGATGELFF. The CDR3 coding sequence is TGTGCCAGCAAGGCTTGGACAGGGGCCACCGGGGAGCTGTTTTTT.

The V gene is TRBV3-1 (or the pseudogene TRBV3-2), the J gene TRBJ2-5; D may be TRBD1 (7 bases). The CDR3 runs to 13 residues. Trimming took off 8 bases at V and 5 bases at J, with 15 bases between the two ends. Looked up from germline, CDR1 is LGHDT and CDR2 is YNNKEL (reference sequence). Here the CDR3 reads CASGGTVGETQYF. DNA of the CDR3: TGTGCCAGCGGAGGGACAGTCGGCGAGACCCAGTACTTC.

V gene TRBV5-1 combines with J gene TRBJ2-7; D not certain. Germline V gives CDR1 SGHRS, CDR2 YFSETQ. Trimming left V 7 bases short and J 6 bases short, with 20 bases between. The CDR3 loop spans 14 amino acids. CDR3 bases: TGCGCCAGCGGTTCAACGCTTTCGAGCCCCGAGCAGTACTTC. Protein sequence: CASGSTLSSPEQYF.

This chain links TRBV2 with TRBJ1-2; 7 bases are a match to TRBD1. The germline gives CDR1 SNHLY, CDR2 FYNNEI. With V trimmed by 6 bases and J by 1 base, 8 bases remained unmatched. The CDR3 length is 15 residues. CDR3 residues: CASSRTGLSNYGYTF. The CDR3, as DNA: TGTGCCAGCAGCCGGACAGGCTTGAGTAACTATGGCTACACCTTC. Full variable domain (rest looked up from reference TRBV2 and TRBJ1-2): EPEVTQTPSHQVTQMGQEVILRCVPISNHLYFYWYRQILGQKVEFLVSFYNNEISEKSEIFDDQFSVERPDGSNFTLKIRSTKLEDSAMYFCASSRTGLSNYGYTFGSGTRLTVV.

This rearrangement joins TRBV7-9 to TRBJ2-7, with 13 bases lining up with TRBD2. V shed 2 bases and J 0 bases; nucleotides not matched to a gene: 1. Germline V CDR1 and CDR2: SEHNR, FQNEAQ (reference sequence). The CDR3 extends over 16 amino acids. The CDR3 DNA sequence: TGTGCCAGCAGCTTACGGACTAGCGGGAGCTCCTACGAGCAGTACTTC. Amino acid sequence: CASSLRTSGSSYEQYF.